These 8 T cell receptor beta chains share one sample of origin, sequenced in a study of cytomegalovirus exposure and HLA in healthy donors. The data were produced by immunoSEQ multiplex PCR, yet TCRdb's version contains in-frame clones alone and is incomplete. The sample shows 250,000 to 400,000 clones, nearly 90% of them seen only once. The sample taken for sequencing was PBMCs. The receptors stem from a man in his thirties or forties in good health and CMV-seronegative.

This chain links TRBV28 with TRBJ1-1, with a tentative D call TRBD1 (6 bases). CDR3 length: 15 amino acids. The V gene's germline CDR1 is MDHEN and CDR2 SYDVKM. V was trimmed by 5 bases and J by 1 base, leaving 14 bases between them. CDR3 region: CASSPVGHPNTEAFF. CDR3 bases: TGTGCCAGCAGTCCCGTGGGACACCCGAACACTGAAGCTTTCTTT.

The chain is built from TRBV6-4 and TRBJ1-4; D is perhaps TRBD1 (5 bases). Germline CDR1 MRHNA, CDR2 SNTAGT. The CDR3 runs 14 residues. Trimming took off 6 bases at V and 0 bases at J, with 8 bases between the two ends. Here the CDR3 DNA reads TGTGCCAGCAGCGGGGGGGCAACTAATGAAAAACTGTTTTTT. Protein: CASSGGATNEKLFF.

This clone occurred once. For the CDR3, the DNA is TGTGCCAGCAGCCCCGCGGGGGGTCCCTACAATGAGCAGTTCTTC. Translation gives CASSPAGGPYNEQFF. The chain carries TRBV27 and TRBJ2-1; 8 bases align to TRBD2. Looked up from germline, CDR1 is MNHEY and CDR2 is SMNVEV (reference sequence). After removal of 6 bases from V and 2 bases from J, the junction contained 6 bases not matched to a gene. The CDR3 runs to 15 residues.

A note on this clone: The sample holds other DNA sequences that translate to the same CDR3. The chain employs TRBV5-1 and TRBJ2-7; tentative D call: TRBD1 (6 bases). V was clipped by 6 bases and J by 7 bases, with 11 bases between them. The CDR3 has 11 residues. From germline, CDR1 is SGHRS and CDR2 YFSETQ. The CDR3 spells CASTDSFEQYF. As DNA, the CDR3 is TGCGCCAGCACGGACAGTTTTGAGCAGTACTTC.

The rearrangement joins TRBV27 to TRBJ1-2; 8 bases are shared with TRBD1. The V gene's germline CDR1 is MNHEY and CDR2 SMNVEV (reference sequence). Trimming at V came to 5 bases and at J to 6 bases, leaving 17 bases not matched to a gene. The CDR3 consists of 17 residues. The CDR3 DNA is TGTGCCAGCAGTGGATTGGAGACAGGGGTACGAAGAGATGGCTACACCTTC. Protein product: CASSGLETGVRRDGYTF.

Only one count was recorded for this clone. V and J are TRBV7-9 and TRBJ1-3, with D perhaps matching TRBD1 (5 bases). Trimming left V 7 bases short and J 4 bases short, with 14 bases between. The CDR3 has 14 residues. Looked up from germline, CDR1 is SEHNR and CDR2 is FQNEAQ (reference sequence). The CDR3 DNA is TGTGCCAGCACCAAACAGGTGGAAGGAAACACCATATATTTT. This sequence encodes CASTKQVEGNTIYF.

V and J are TRBV27 and TRBJ1-2; maybe TRBD1 (5 bases). Germline assignment: CDR1 MNHEY and CDR2 SMNVEV (reference sequence). V lost 2 bases, J lost 0 bases, and 13 bases lay in between. The CDR3 runs 16 residues. CDR3 sequence: CASSLGGFGPNYGYTF. CDR3 DNA sequence: TGTGCCAGCAGTTTAGGGGGGTTTGGTCCTAACTATGGCTACACCTTC.

CDR3 sequence (DNA): TGTGCCAGCAGCCCGGGACAGGGGAGGGCTGAAGCTTTCTTT. Its protein product is CASSPGQGRAEAFF. The chain couples TRBV7-2 to TRBJ1-1, with 10 bases aligning to TRBD1. The CDR3 is 14 amino acids. With V trimmed by 5 bases and J by 6 bases, 6 bases remained unmatched. Germline assignment: CDR1 SGHTA and CDR2 FQGNSA.